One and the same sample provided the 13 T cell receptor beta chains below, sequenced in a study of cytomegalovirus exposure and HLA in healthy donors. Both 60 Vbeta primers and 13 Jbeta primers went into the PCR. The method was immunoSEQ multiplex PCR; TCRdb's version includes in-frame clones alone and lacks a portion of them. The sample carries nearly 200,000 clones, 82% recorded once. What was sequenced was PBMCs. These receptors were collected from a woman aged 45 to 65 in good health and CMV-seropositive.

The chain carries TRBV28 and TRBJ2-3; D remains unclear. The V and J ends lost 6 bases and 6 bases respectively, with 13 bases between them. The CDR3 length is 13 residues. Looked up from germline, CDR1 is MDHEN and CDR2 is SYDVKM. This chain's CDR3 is CASSLPEPDTQYF. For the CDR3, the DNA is TGTGCCAGCAGCTTGCCCGAGCCGGATACGCAGTATTTT.

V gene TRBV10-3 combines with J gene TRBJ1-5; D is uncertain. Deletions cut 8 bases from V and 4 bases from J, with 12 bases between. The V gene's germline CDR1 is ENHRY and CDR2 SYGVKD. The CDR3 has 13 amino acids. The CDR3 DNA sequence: TGTGCCATCGGGGAGGGATTTAATCAGCCCCAGCATTTT. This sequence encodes CAIGEGFNQPQHF.

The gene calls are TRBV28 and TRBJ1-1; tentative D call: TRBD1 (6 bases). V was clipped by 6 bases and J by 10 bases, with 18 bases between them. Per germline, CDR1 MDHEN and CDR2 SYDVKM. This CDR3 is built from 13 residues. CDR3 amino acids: CASRPPGRGGAFF. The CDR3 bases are TGTGCCAGCAGGCCCCCAGGGAGGGGGGGAGCTTTCTTT.

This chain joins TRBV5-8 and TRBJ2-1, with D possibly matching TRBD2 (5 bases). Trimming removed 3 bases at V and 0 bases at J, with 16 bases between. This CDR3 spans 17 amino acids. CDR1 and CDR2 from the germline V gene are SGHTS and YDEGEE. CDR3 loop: CASSSLLGGLSYNEQFF. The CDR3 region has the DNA TGTGCCAGCAGCTCCTTACTAGGTGGGCTCTCCTACAATGAGCAGTTCTTC.

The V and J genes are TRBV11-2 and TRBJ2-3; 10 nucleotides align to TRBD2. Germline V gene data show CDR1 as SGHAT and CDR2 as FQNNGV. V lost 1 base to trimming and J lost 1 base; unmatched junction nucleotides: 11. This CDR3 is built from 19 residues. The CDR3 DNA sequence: TGTGCCAGCAGCTTAGCAGGGCTAGCGGGAGTGCGGGGCACAGATACGCAGTATTTT. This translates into CASSLAGLAGVRGTDTQYF.

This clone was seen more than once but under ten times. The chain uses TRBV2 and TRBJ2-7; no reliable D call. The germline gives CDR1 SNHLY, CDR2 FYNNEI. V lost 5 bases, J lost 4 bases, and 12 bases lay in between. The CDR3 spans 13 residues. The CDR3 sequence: CASSMTRSYEQYF. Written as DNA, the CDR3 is TGTGCCAGCAGTATGACACGGTCGTACGAGCAGTACTTC.

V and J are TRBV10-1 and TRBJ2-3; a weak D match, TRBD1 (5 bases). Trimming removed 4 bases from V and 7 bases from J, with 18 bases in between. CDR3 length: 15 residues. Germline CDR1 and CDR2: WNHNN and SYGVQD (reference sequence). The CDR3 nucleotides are TGCGCCAGCAGTGTCGGCCAGGGTTTATCATATACGCAGTATTTT. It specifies CASSVGQGLSYTQYF.

This chain's CDR3 is CASSLDGLAGAGEQYF. CDR3 bases: TGTGCCAGCAGCTTAGATGGACTAGCGGGAGCCGGTGAGCAGTACTTC. The rearrangement joins TRBV7-2 to TRBJ2-5; the match to TRBD2 covers 13 bases. CDR1 and CDR2 (germline): SGHTA, FQGNSA. Trimming at V came to 1 base and at J to 11 bases, leaving 10 bases not matched to a gene. This CDR3 region has 16 residues.

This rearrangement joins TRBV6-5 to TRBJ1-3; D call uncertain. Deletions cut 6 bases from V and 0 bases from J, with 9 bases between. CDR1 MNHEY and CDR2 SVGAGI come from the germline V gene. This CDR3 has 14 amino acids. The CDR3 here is CASRTGISGNTIYF. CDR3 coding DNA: TGTGCCAGCAGGACGGGGATCTCTGGAAACACCATATATTTT.

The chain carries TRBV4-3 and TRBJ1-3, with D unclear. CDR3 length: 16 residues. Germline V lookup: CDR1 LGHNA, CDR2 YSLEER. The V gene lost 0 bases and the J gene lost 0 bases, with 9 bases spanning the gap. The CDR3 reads CASSQDRGSSGNTIYF. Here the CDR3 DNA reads TGCGCCAGCAGCCAAGATCGTGGGAGCTCTGGAAACACCATATATTTT.

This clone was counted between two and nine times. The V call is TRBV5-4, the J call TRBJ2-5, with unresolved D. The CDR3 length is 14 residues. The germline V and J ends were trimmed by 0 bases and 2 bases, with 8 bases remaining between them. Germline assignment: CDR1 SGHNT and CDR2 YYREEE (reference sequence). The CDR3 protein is CASSLVARQETQYF. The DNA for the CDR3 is TGTGCCAGCAGCTTGGTGGCTCGACAAGAGACCCAGTACTTC.

The chain's CDR3 is CASSIDRGQGGQPQHF. The CDR3 DNA follows: TGTGCCAGTAGTATAGATCGGGGACAGGGTGGTCAGCCCCAGCATTTT. This chain links TRBV19 with TRBJ1-5; 9 bases are a match to TRBD1. With 0 bases clipped from V and 6 bases from J, the junction kept 6 bases outside the gene matches. Germline CDR1 is LNHDA and CDR2 is SQIVND (reference sequence). The CDR3 spans 16 residues.

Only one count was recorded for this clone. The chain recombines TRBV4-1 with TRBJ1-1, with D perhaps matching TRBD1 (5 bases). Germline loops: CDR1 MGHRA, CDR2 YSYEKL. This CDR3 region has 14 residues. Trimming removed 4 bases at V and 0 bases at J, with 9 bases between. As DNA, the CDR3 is TGCGCCAGCAGCCCGACAGTTCTGAACACTGAAGCTTTCTTT. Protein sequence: CASSPTVLNTEAFF.